A selection of T cell receptor beta chains follows, all from one sample in a study of shared clonotypes between healthy human individuals. Assay used: immunoSEQ multiplex PCR; TCRdb lists only in-frame clones, some missing. The sample includes about 2 million clones, just under 95% of them seen just once. What was sequenced was naive CD8+ T cells sorted from blood. All receptors derive from a man aged 18 to 29 in good health. CDR3s include the opening cysteine and the closing phenylalanine or tryptophan. The D gene is left open where the match is weak. For some rows the clone size is stated as once, few or many, or as a class when expanded; others skip it.

d_gene: TRBD1
abundance: NA
j_gene: TRBJ1-3
len: 20
v_gene: TRBV4-3
CDR3aa: CASSQGLPRQGALFWNTIYF
CDR3nt: TGCGCCAGCAGCCAAGGTCTCCCCCGACAGGGAGCGCTTTTCTGGAACACCATATATTTT

d_gene: TRBD1
abundance: NA
j_gene: TRBJ1-3
len: 16
v_gene: TRBV5-6
CDR3aa: CASSHLTRDSGNTIYF
CDR3nt: TGTGCCAGCAGCCACCTAACCCGGGACAGTGGAAACACCATATATTTT

d_gene: NA
abundance: NA
j_gene: TRBJ1-2
len: 15
v_gene: TRBV4-1
CDR3aa: CASSQTTHGDYGYTF
CDR3nt: TGCGCCAGCAGCCAAACCACGCACGGTGACTATGGCTACACCTTC

d_gene: NA
abundance: NA
j_gene: TRBJ2-3
len: 15
v_gene: TRBV4-1
CDR3aa: CASSPTGWEADTQYF
CDR3nt: TGCGCCAGCAGCCCAACAGGGTGGGAGGCAGATACGCAGTATTTT

d_gene: NA
abundance: NA
j_gene: TRBJ2-3
len: 16
v_gene: TRBV30
CDR3aa: CAWSVHTGILSDTQYF
CDR3nt: TGTGCCTGGAGTGTACACACGGGAATATTATCAGATACGCAGTATTTT

d_gene: NA
abundance: NA
j_gene: TRBJ2-7
len: 14
v_gene: TRBV27
CDR3aa: CASSNGGRSYEQYF
CDR3nt: TGTGCCAGCAGCAACGGGGGACGCTCTTACGAGCAGTACTTC

d_gene: TRBD1
abundance: NA
j_gene: TRBJ2-3
len: 16
v_gene: TRBV27
CDR3aa: CASGMGTGPSTDTQYF
CDR3nt: TGTGCCAGCGGTATGGGGACAGGCCCGAGCACAGATACGCAGTATTTT

d_gene: NA
abundance: NA
j_gene: TRBJ2-7
len: 15
v_gene: TRBV27
CDR3aa: CASRLGPASSYEQYF
CDR3nt: TGTGCCAGCCGCCTTGGACCTGCCAGCTCCTACGAGCAGTACTTC

d_gene: TRBD1
abundance: NA
j_gene: TRBJ2-7
len: 16
v_gene: TRBV5-1
CDR3aa: CASSSGDGQGTYEQYF
CDR3nt: TGCGCCAGCAGCTCCGGAGACGGACAGGGGACCTACGAGCAGTACTTC

d_gene: TRBD2
abundance: NA
j_gene: TRBJ2-3
len: 18
v_gene: TRBV2
CDR3aa: CASSGRAEDARFTDTQYF
CDR3nt: TGTGCCAGCAGCGGGAGGGCGGAAGATGCGAGATTCACAGATACGCAGTATTTT

d_gene: NA
abundance: NA
j_gene: TRBJ2-1
len: 14
v_gene: TRBV30
CDR3aa: CAWSKYTGTNEQFF
CDR3nt: TGTGCCTGGAGTAAATATACAGGGACCAATGAGCAGTTCTTC

d_gene: NA
abundance: NA
j_gene: TRBJ2-1
len: 13
v_gene: TRBV7-2
CDR3aa: CASSPTAYNEQFF
CDR3nt: TGTGCCAGCAGCCCGACGGCATACAATGAGCAGTTCTTC

d_gene: NA
abundance: NA
j_gene: TRBJ2-2
len: 16
v_gene: TRBV7-6
CDR3aa: CASSPGVAGGTGELFF
CDR3nt: TGTGCCAGCAGCCCTGGGGTGGCCGGAGGCACCGGGGAGCTGTTTTTT

d_gene: NA
abundance: NA
j_gene: TRBJ1-3
len: 16
v_gene: TRBV10-1
CDR3aa: CASSAGDGSSGNTIYF
CDR3nt: TGCGCCAGCAGTGCCGGGGACGGAAGCTCTGGAAACACCATATATTTT

d_gene: NA
abundance: few
j_gene: TRBJ2-7
len: 13
v_gene: TRBV19
CDR3aa: CASSRGNSYEQYF
CDR3nt: TGTGCCAGTAGTAGGGGTAACTCCTACGAGCAGTACTTC

d_gene: TRBD1
abundance: NA
j_gene: TRBJ2-7
len: 14
v_gene: TRBV19
CDR3aa: CASSIGTGHYEQYF
CDR3nt: TGTGCCAGTAGTATTGGGACAGGCCACTACGAGCAGTACTTC

d_gene: NA
abundance: once
j_gene: TRBJ2-6
len: 15
v_gene: TRBV5-8
CDR3aa: CASSFEGSGANVLTF
CDR3nt: TGTGCCAGCAGCTTTGAGGGGTCTGGGGCCAACGTCCTGACTTTC

d_gene: TRBD1
abundance: NA
j_gene: TRBJ1-1
len: 15
v_gene: TRBV7-9
CDR3aa: CASSDQTGRATEAFF
CDR3nt: TGTGCCAGCAGCGACCAGACAGGGAGGGCCACTGAAGCTTTCTTT

d_gene: TRBD1
abundance: NA
j_gene: TRBJ2-5
len: 16
v_gene: TRBV5-1
CDR3aa: CASSPRQGAIEETQYF
CDR3nt: TGCGCCAGCAGCCCCCGACAGGGGGCGATCGAGGAGACCCAGTACTTC

d_gene: NA
abundance: NA
j_gene: TRBJ1-2
len: 15
v_gene: TRBV4-1
CDR3aa: CASSQGIQVDYGYTF
CDR3nt: TGCGCCAGCAGCCAAGGGATACAGGTTGACTATGGCTACACCTTC

d_gene: TRBD1
abundance: once
j_gene: TRBJ2-7
len: 16
v_gene: TRBV27
CDR3aa: CASSPSSGGLSYEQYF
CDR3nt: TGTGCCAGCAGTCCCTCCTCAGGGGGCCTGTCCTACGAGCAGTACTTC

d_gene: NA
abundance: NA
j_gene: TRBJ1-2
len: 13
v_gene: TRBV6-5
CDR3aa: CASSYGQGRGYTF
CDR3nt: TGTGCCAGCAGTTACGGGCAGGGACGAGGCTACACCTTC

d_gene: NA
abundance: NA
j_gene: TRBJ2-7
len: 14
v_gene: TRBV11-3
CDR3aa: CASSLGGDEREQYF
CDR3nt: TGTGCCAGCAGCTTAGGGGGAGATGAACGGGAGCAGTACTTC

d_gene: TRBD1
abundance: once
j_gene: TRBJ2-7
len: 14
v_gene: TRBV4-2
CDR3aa: CASSPRDSSYEQYF
CDR3nt: TGTGCCAGCAGCCCTCGGGACAGCTCCTACGAGCAGTACTTC

d_gene: NA
abundance: NA
j_gene: TRBJ1-3
len: 18
v_gene: TRBV4-1
CDR3aa: CASSQDGRHPPSGNTIYF
CDR3nt: TGCGCCAGCAGCCAAGATGGCAGGCACCCCCCATCTGGGAACACCATATATTTT

d_gene: NA
abundance: NA
j_gene: TRBJ2-3
len: 13
v_gene: TRBV7-9
CDR3aa: CASSPPHGDTQYF
CDR3nt: TGTGCCAGCAGCCCCCCCCATGGAGATACGCAGTATTTT

d_gene: NA
abundance: once
j_gene: TRBJ2-3
len: 13
v_gene: TRBV28
CDR3aa: CASSQLGPDTQYF
CDR3nt: TGTGCCAGCAGTCAACTAGGTCCAGATACGCAGTATTTT

d_gene: NA
abundance: NA
j_gene: TRBJ2-7
len: 13
v_gene: TRBV4-1
CDR3aa: CASSLLREYEQYF
CDR3nt: TGCGCCAGCAGCCTTCTCAGGGAGTACGAGCAGTACTTC

d_gene: TRBD1
abundance: NA
j_gene: TRBJ1-6
len: 16
v_gene: TRBV6-4
CDR3aa: CAGGETGQGRNSPLHF
CDR3nt: TGTGCCGGAGGGGAAACGGGACAGGGGCGGAATTCACCCCTCCACTTT

d_gene: NA
abundance: NA
j_gene: TRBJ1-4
len: 13
v_gene: TRBV2
CDR3aa: CASSETDWEKLFF
CDR3nt: TGTGCCAGCAGTGAAACCGACTGGGAAAAACTGTTTTTT

d_gene: TRBD2
abundance: NA
j_gene: TRBJ2-3
len: 16
v_gene: TRBV5-1
CDR3aa: CASSLDASGGLDTQYF
CDR3nt: TGCGCCAGCAGCTTGGATGCTAGCGGGGGGTTAGATACGCAGTATTTT

d_gene: NA
abundance: NA
j_gene: TRBJ2-7
len: 14
v_gene: TRBV27
CDR3aa: CASSLFLGSYEQYF
CDR3nt: TGTGCCAGCAGTTTATTTCTGGGGTCCTACGAGCAGTACTTC

d_gene: NA
abundance: NA
j_gene: TRBJ2-3
len: 10
v_gene: TRBV5-4
CDR3aa: CAICTDTQYF
CDR3nt: TGTGCCATATGCACAGATACGCAGTATTTT

d_gene: TRBD1
abundance: NA
j_gene: TRBJ2-3
len: 14
v_gene: TRBV30
CDR3aa: CAWSAGQGTDTQYF
CDR3nt: TGTGCCTGGAGTGCGGGACAGGGCACAGATACGCAGTATTTT

d_gene: TRBD2
abundance: NA
j_gene: TRBJ2-1
len: 17
v_gene: TRBV11-2
CDR3aa: CASSLTPSVAGKGEQFF
CDR3nt: TGTGCCAGCAGCTTGACGCCTTCGGTAGCGGGAAAGGGTGAGCAGTTCTTC

d_gene: NA
abundance: NA
j_gene: TRBJ2-7
len: 15
v_gene: TRBV4-1
CDR3aa: CASSQDSRSYYEQYF
CDR3nt: TGCGCCAGCAGCCAAGATAGCAGGTCTTACTACGAGCAGTACTTC

d_gene: NA
abundance: NA
j_gene: TRBJ2-7
len: 14
v_gene: TRBV27
CDR3aa: CASSLRFSWDEQYF
CDR3nt: TGTGCCAGCAGTTTAAGATTTAGCTGGGACGAGCAGTACTTC

d_gene: NA
abundance: NA
j_gene: TRBJ2-3
len: 12
v_gene: TRBV27
CDR3aa: CASSIYGDTQYF
CDR3nt: TGTGCCAGCAGTATTTACGGGGATACGCAGTATTTT

d_gene: TRBD1
abundance: NA
j_gene: TRBJ1-2
len: 14
v_gene: TRBV19
CDR3aa: CASSGTGANYGYTF
CDR3nt: TGTGCCAGTAGCGGGACAGGGGCTAACTATGGCTACACCTTC

d_gene: TRBD1
abundance: NA
j_gene: TRBJ2-7
len: 14
v_gene: TRBV6-5
CDR3aa: CASSSGQGYNEQYF
CDR3nt: TGTGCCAGCAGTTCGGGACAGGGCTACAACGAGCAGTACTTC

d_gene: NA
abundance: NA
j_gene: TRBJ1-1
len: 13
v_gene: TRBV5-4
CDR3aa: CASSPDRSYEAFF
CDR3nt: TGTGCCAGCAGCCCTGACAGAAGCTATGAAGCTTTCTTT

d_gene: NA
abundance: NA
j_gene: TRBJ2-7
len: 14
v_gene: TRBV7-9
CDR3aa: CASSLGLASYEQYF
CDR3nt: TGTGCCAGCAGCTTAGGACTCGCTTCCTACGAGCAGTACTTC

d_gene: TRBD1
abundance: NA
j_gene: TRBJ1-1
len: 13
v_gene: TRBV2
CDR3aa: CASSEGQGPEAFF
CDR3nt: TGTGCCAGCAGTGAAGGACAGGGACCTGAAGCTTTCTTT

d_gene: NA
abundance: NA
j_gene: TRBJ1-6
len: 11
v_gene: TRBV20-1
CDR3aa: CSAKAGGTASF
CDR3nt: TGCAGTGCTAAGGCCGGAGGGACGGCCTCATTT

d_gene: TRBD1
abundance: NA
j_gene: TRBJ2-7
len: 13
v_gene: TRBV6-6
CDR3aa: CAAGQGPSYEQYF
CDR3nt: TGTGCCGCGGGACAGGGCCCTTCCTACGAGCAGTACTTC

d_gene: NA
abundance: NA
j_gene: TRBJ2-1
len: 13
v_gene: TRBV29-1
CDR3aa: CSVAEDNYNEQFF
CDR3nt: TGCAGCGTTGCGGAGGACAATTACAATGAGCAGTTCTTC